Each of the 25 T cell receptor beta chains below was sequenced from the same sample in a study of blood T cell repertoires in COVID-19. The table came from immunoSEQ multiplex PCR; TCRdb's copy has only in-frame clones and leaves some out. The table lists around 200,000 clones, around 87% of them singletons. The specimen sequenced was peripheral blood. These receptors were collected from a man aged 40-49 years with active or convalescent COVID-19.

CDR3 bases: TGTGCCAGCAGCTTAATGGGGCAGGGGGCAGGTGAAGCTTTCTTT. Translation gives CASSLMGQGAGEAFF. The chain employs TRBV7-3 and TRBJ1-1; 8 bases agree with TRBD1. Germline-derived CDR1 and CDR2 are SGHTA and FQGTGA. V trimming: 1 base; J trimming: 7 bases; junction bases outside the gene matches: 8. CDR3 length: 15 residues.

The chain carries TRBV3-1 (or the pseudogene TRBV3-2) and TRBJ2-1; 7 bases align to TRBD2. Germline CDR1 LGHDT, CDR2 YNNKEL (reference sequence). The CDR3 spans 16 residues. The V segment lost 2 bases and the J segment 2 bases; nucleotides outside the gene matches: 6. The CDR3 region is CASSQLTSGAYNEQFF. The DNA for the CDR3 is TGTGCCAGCAGCCAATTGACCAGCGGGGCCTACAATGAGCAGTTCTTC.

This clone was detected only a few times. V usage is TRBV5-1 and J usage is TRBJ1-6, with TRBD1 matching over 7 bases. The CDR3 contains 14 residues. V shed 5 bases, J shed 10 bases, and the junction held 9 bases outside the gene matches. Per the germline V gene, CDR1 is SGHRS and CDR2 is YFSETQ. The CDR3 sequence: CASSLTGRGSPLHF. DNA for the CDR3: TGCGCCAGCAGTTTGACAGGGCGCGGCTCACCCCTCCACTTT.

V usage is TRBV6-6 and J usage is TRBJ1-2; TRBD1 aligns across 10 bases. The V segment lost 2 bases and the J segment 7 bases; nucleotides outside the gene matches: 7. The CDR3 has 15 residues. Germline V lookup: CDR1 MNHNY, CDR2 SVGAGI (reference sequence). The CDR3 region is CASSYGFWDRGGYTF. CDR3 sequence (DNA): TGTGCCAGCAGTTACGGGTTCTGGGACAGGGGTGGCTACACCTTC.

This chain connects TRBV15 to TRBJ1-6; 7 bases align to TRBD1. CDR3 length: 17 residues. With 0 bases clipped from V and 5 bases from J, the junction kept 7 bases outside the gene matches. The germline V gene has CDR1 LNHNV and CDR2 YYDKDF (reference sequence). DNA of the CDR3: TGTGCCACCAGCAGAGACCCGACGACAGGGCATAATTCACCCCTCCACTTT. It yields the protein CATSRDPTTGHNSPLHF.

The chain joins TRBV29-1 to TRBJ1-2; 9 positions agree with TRBD1. V gave up 6 bases and J gave up 5 bases; unmatched junction bases: 4. This CDR3 comprises 12 residues. In germline, CDR1 is SQVTM, CDR2 ANQGSEA. As DNA, the CDR3 is TGCAGCGTGGACAGGGGCATATATGGCTACACCTTC. Its translation is CSVDRGIYGYTF.

This clone appeared once. This sequence joins TRBV6-2 or TRBV6-3 and TRBJ1-1, with 7 bases that match TRBD1. Germline lookup yields CDR1 MNHEY and CDR2 SVGEGT. The CDR3 contains 14 residues. The V segment lost 6 bases and the J segment 2 bases; nucleotides outside the gene matches: 6. This CDR3 is CASSEGTENTEAFF. The CDR3 DNA is TGTGCCAGCAGCGAAGGGACAGAAAACACTGAAGCTTTCTTT.

This clone has only a few counts. This rearrangement joins TRBV2 to TRBJ1-2; TRBD1 matches at 7 bases. J was trimmed by 6 bases and V by 6 bases; bases with no gene match: 13. The CDR3 has 15 amino acids. The germline gives CDR1 SNHLY, CDR2 FYNNEI. The CDR3 is CASRAGGWVGDGYTF. CDR3 nucleotides: TGTGCCAGCAGGGCAGGGGGATGGGTCGGGGATGGCTACACCTTC.

This chain uses TRBV28 with TRBJ2-7; possibly TRBD1 for D (6 bases). Germline V gene sequence: CDR1 MDHEN, CDR2 SYDVKM. V lost 5 bases to trimming and J lost 4 bases, with 12 bases between them. The CDR3 extends over 13 amino acids. CDR3 bases: TGTGCCAGCAGTCGACAGGACGGTTACGAGCAGTACTTC. This translates into CASSRQDGYEQYF. Full variable domain (rest looked up from reference TRBV28 and TRBJ2-7): DVKVTQSSRYLVKRTGEKVFLECVQDMDHENMFWYRQDPGLGLRLIYFSYDVKMKEKGDIPEGYSVSREKKERFSLILESASTNQTSMYLCASSRQDGYEQYFGPGTRLTVT.

The rearrangement uses TRBV6-2 or TRBV6-3 and TRBJ1-2; TRBD1 is a possible D gene (6 bases). This CDR3 has 17 residues. The V gene lost 5 bases and the J gene lost 0 bases, with 19 bases spanning the gap. Germline V lookup: CDR1 MNHEY, CDR2 SVGEGT. The CDR3 bases are TGTGCCAGCAGTACCATCCTCAGGGGCAGAGCTAACTATGGCTACACCTTC. Amino acid sequence: CASSTILRGRANYGYTF.

The chain is built from TRBV6-5 and TRBJ1-1; D is ambiguous. Trimming took off 5 bases at V and 1 base at J, with 8 bases between the two ends. This CDR3 contains 13 residues. Germline-derived CDR1 and CDR2 are MNHEY and SVGAGI. The CDR3 protein is CASSKPQNTEAFF. CDR3 bases: TGTGCCAGCAGTAAACCACAGAACACTGAAGCTTTCTTT.

The chain carries TRBV19 and TRBJ1-6; no reliable D call. Per the germline V gene, CDR1 is LNHDA and CDR2 is SQIVND (reference sequence). This CDR3 region has 12 residues. V lost 8 bases and J lost 10, with 12 bases in between. CDR3 bases: TGTGCCAGTTATACGACGGGGTCACCCCTCCACTTT. Its protein is CASYTTGSPLHF.

The chain uses TRBV6-1 and TRBJ1-5, with 9 bases that match TRBD1. The germline gives CDR1 MNHNS, CDR2 SASEGT. V was pared by 4 bases and J by 0 bases, with 4 bases of the junction left unmatched. This CDR3 is 16 amino acids long. CDR3 bases: TGTGCCAGCAGTGGTTGGGGACAGGGTAGCAATCAGCCCCAGCATTTT. Protein sequence: CASSGWGQGSNQPQHF.

The chain recombines TRBV4-1 with TRBJ1-4, with D perhaps TRBD1 (6 bases). Deletions cut 3 bases from V and 8 bases from J, with 16 bases between. From germline, CDR1 is MGHRA and CDR2 YSYEKL. There are 15 residues in the CDR3. Here the CDR3 reads CASSQSGGPVEKLFF. Written as DNA, the CDR3 is TGCGCCAGCAGCCAGAGCGGGGGCCCTGTCGAAAAACTGTTTTTT.

The rearrangement joins TRBV30 to TRBJ1-5; the D is unclear. Germline V gene sequence: CDR1 GTSNPN, CDR2 SVGIG (reference sequence). CDR3 size: 15 residues. V shed 2 bases and J shed 5 bases, with 16 bases lying between them. The CDR3 bases are TGTGCCTGGAGTATTCTCCCGGGGTCCTATCAGCCCCAGCATTTT. This gives the protein CAWSILPGSYQPQHF.

The chain links TRBV7-6 to TRBJ1-2; 9 bases fit TRBD1. The germline gives CDR1 SGHVS, CDR2 FNYEAQ. The CDR3 sequence is 18 residues long. J was trimmed by 4 bases and V by 5 bases; bases with no gene match: 17. The CDR3 DNA reads TGTGCCAGCAGCCCTACACCTTGGACAGGGGCCACCTCCTATGGCTACACCTTC. This encodes CASSPTPWTGATSYGYTF.

Written as DNA, the CDR3 is TGTGCCATCGGGCCCCCGTTTGCAGGGGGGATAAATAACTATGGCTACACCTTC. Translating gives CAIGPPFAGGINNYGYTF. The gene calls are TRBV10-3 and TRBJ1-2; 7 bases agree with TRBD1. This CDR3 is built from 18 residues. Germline V lookup: CDR1 ENHRY, CDR2 SYGVKD. Trimming cost V 8 bases and J 1 base; bases outside gene matches: 19.

This clone appeared once. The J gene is TRBJ1-4, the V gene TRBV12-3 or TRBV12-4, with D maybe TRBD1 (6 bases). This CDR3 has 11 amino acids. The V and J ends lost 6 bases and 10 bases respectively, with 9 bases between them. In DNA form, the CDR3 reads TGTGCCAGCAGCCTACAGGGAAAACTGTTTTTT. Residues: CASSLQGKLFF.

The CDR3 is CASRIRGGSRDEQYF. CDR3 coding DNA: TGTGCCAGCAGGATCCGGGGGGGCTCAAGGGACGAGCAGTACTTC. J is TRBJ2-7 and V is TRBV6-5; 8 nucleotides align to TRBD2. Germline V gene lookup returns CDR1 MNHEY and CDR2 SVGAGI. The CDR3 is made up of 15 amino acids. The J segment lost 5 bases and the V segment lost 6 bases, leaving 12 bases of the junction unmatched.

This clone occurred a few times. V usage is TRBV5-4 and J usage is TRBJ1-6; D is unclear. V shed 4 bases and J shed 3 bases, with 8 bases lying between them. Germline CDR1 reads SGHNT; CDR2 reads YYREEE (reference sequence). There are 14 residues in the CDR3. Here the CDR3 DNA reads TGTGCCAGCAGCCGATACAGCTATAATTCACCCCTCCACTTT. Encoded protein: CASSRYSYNSPLHF. The variable domain in full, with the rest retrieved from reference TRBV5-4 and TRBJ1-6, is ETGVTQSPTHLIKTRGQQVTLRCSSQSGHNTVSWYQQALGQGPQFIFQYYREEENGRGNFPPRFSGLQFPNYSSELNVNALELDDSALYLCASSRYSYNSPLHFGNGTRLTVT.

The V gene is TRBV30, the J gene TRBJ1-5; unclear D gene. Trimming shortened V by 2 bases and J by 7 bases, and 12 bases separated the two germline ends. Per the germline V gene, CDR1 is GTSNPN and CDR2 is SVGIG (reference sequence). The CDR3 runs 13 residues. DNA for the CDR3: TGTGCCTGGAGTATAAGGGCGGGGCAGCCCCAGCATTTT. Protein product: CAWSIRAGQPQHF.

The CDR3 sequence is CASSQVSGVSYNEQFF. In nucleotides, the CDR3 is TGCGCCAGCAGCCAAGTTTCAGGGGTTTCCTACAATGAGCAGTTCTTC. The genes are TRBV4-1 and TRBJ2-1; TRBD1 is a possible D gene (6 bases). V lost 1 base and J 1 base, leaving 11 bases between the germline ends. The CDR3 contains 16 residues. In germline, CDR1 is MGHRA, CDR2 YSYEKL.

This rearrangement joins TRBV2 to TRBJ2-2, with 8 bases fitting TRBD1. CDR1 SNHLY and CDR2 FYNNEI come from the germline V gene. Germline trimming cut 6 bases from V and 4 bases from J; bases unmatched to any gene: 4. The CDR3 runs to 14 residues. CDR3 sequence reads: CASRDRAVTGELFF. The DNA for the CDR3 is TGTGCCAGCAGGGACAGGGCGGTCACCGGGGAGCTGTTTTTT.

Only a few counts were recorded for this clone. The V call is TRBV28, the J call TRBJ1-3, with D tentatively TRBD1 (6 bases). Germline values: CDR1 MDHEN, CDR2 SYDVKM. This CDR3 comprises 14 residues. V was clipped by 10 bases and J by 4 bases, with 17 bases between them. CDR3 region: CATIRQGTGNTIYF. DNA for the CDR3: TGTGCCACCATTCGGCAGGGGACAGGAAACACCATATATTTT.

The chain couples TRBV19 to TRBJ2-7, with 9 bases fitting TRBD1. V lost 6 bases and J lost 2; bases outside the gene matches: 8. The CDR3 runs to 15 residues. Germline CDR1 LNHDA, CDR2 SQIVND (reference sequence). The CDR3: CASSPQGATPYEQYF. Written as DNA, the CDR3 is TGTGCCAGTAGCCCACAGGGGGCGACTCCCTACGAGCAGTACTTC.